Sequencing of this TCR beta chain was carried out in a study of blood T cell repertoires in COVID-19. Overall study context: T cells, B-cell-depleted T cells, or PBMCs supplied cDNA or gDNA.

A few counts support this clone. Original methodology: Nucleated cell counts were estimated from reference gene primer amplification. Some clones are missing from TCRdb's copy, which holds only in-frame ones; the method was immunoSEQ multiplex PCR. The D gene and trimming were derived from the DNA, and the V and J assignments and clone size from that table. The repertoire holds 75,000 to 100,000 clones, with just under 90% as singletons. Germline values: CDR1 LNHDA, CDR2 SQIVND (reference sequence). The CDR3 spans 15 residues. The J segment lost 3 bases and the V segment lost 5 bases, leaving 5 bases of the junction unmatched.

This receptor was identified in a human donor in a cohort sampled during active COVID-19. Sequenced input: peripheral blood. The chain joins TRBV19 to TRBJ1-5; 9 bases are shared with TRBD1. Written as DNA, the CDR3 is TGTGCCAGTAGTGGGACAGGGACCCCCAATCAGCCCCAGCATTTT. This translates into CASSGTGTPNQPQHF.